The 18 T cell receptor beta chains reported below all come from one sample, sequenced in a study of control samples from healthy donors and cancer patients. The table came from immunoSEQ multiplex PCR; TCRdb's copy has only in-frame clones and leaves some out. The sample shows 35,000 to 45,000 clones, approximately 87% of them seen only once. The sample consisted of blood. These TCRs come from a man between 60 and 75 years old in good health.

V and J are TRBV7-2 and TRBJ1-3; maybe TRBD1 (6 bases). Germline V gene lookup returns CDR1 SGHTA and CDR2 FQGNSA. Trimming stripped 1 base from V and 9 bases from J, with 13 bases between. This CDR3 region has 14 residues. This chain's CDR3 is CASSLGGQGGTIYF. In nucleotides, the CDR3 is TGTGCCAGCAGCTTAGGGGGGCAGGGCGGCACCATATATTTT.

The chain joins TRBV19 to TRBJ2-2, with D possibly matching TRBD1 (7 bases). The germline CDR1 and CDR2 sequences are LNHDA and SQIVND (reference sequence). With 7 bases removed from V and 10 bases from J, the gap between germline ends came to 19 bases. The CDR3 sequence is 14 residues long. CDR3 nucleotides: TGTGCCAGTAACGGAATGCAGGGGGGAGAGGAGCTGTTTTTT. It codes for CASNGMQGGEELFF.

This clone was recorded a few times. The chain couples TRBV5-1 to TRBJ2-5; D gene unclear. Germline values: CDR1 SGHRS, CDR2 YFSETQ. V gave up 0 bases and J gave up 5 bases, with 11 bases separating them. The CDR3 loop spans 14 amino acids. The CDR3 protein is CASSLGPSPETQYF. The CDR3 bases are TGCGCCAGCAGCTTGGGCCCCTCGCCCGAGACCCAGTACTTC.

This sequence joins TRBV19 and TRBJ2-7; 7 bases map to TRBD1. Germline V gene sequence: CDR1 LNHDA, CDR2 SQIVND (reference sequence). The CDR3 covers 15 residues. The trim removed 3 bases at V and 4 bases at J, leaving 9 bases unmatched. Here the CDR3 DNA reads TGTGCCAGTAGTATGAAGGGTCAGGGGGAGTACGAGCAGTACTTC. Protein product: CASSMKGQGEYEQYF.

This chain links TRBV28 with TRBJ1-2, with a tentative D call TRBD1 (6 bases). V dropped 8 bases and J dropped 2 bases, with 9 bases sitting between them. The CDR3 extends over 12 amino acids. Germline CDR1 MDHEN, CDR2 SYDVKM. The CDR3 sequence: CASWTANYGYTF. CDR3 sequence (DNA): TGTGCCAGCTGGACAGCGAACTATGGCTACACCTTC.

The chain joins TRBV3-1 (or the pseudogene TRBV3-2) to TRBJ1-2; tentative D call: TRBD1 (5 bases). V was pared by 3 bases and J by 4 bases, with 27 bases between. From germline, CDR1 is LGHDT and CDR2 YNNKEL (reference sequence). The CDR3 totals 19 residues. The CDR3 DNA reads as TGTGCCAGCAGCCAGACTCCAGGGTATAGGCCCCAGCGCGCCTATGGCTACACCTTC. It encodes CASSQTPGYRPQRAYGYTF.

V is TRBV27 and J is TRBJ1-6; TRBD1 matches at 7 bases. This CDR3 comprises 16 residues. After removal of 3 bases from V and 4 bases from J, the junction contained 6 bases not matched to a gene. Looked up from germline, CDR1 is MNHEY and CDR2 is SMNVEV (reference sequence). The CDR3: CASSFRDSRYNSPLHF. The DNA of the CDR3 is TGTGCCAGCAGTTTCCGGGACAGCCGATATAATTCACCCCTCCACTTT.

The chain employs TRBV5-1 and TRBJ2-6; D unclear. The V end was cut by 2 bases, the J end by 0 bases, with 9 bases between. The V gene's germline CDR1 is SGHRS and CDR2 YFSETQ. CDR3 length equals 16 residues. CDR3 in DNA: TGCGCCAGCAGCTTATCAGTCAGCTCTGGGGCCAACGTCCTGACTTTC. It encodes CASSLSVSSGANVLTF.

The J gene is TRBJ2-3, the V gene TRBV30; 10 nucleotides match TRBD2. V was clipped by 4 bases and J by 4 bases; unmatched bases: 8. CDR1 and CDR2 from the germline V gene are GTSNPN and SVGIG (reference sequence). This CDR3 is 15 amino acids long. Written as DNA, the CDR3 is TGTGCCTGGACTCAAGCGGGGGGGCCCTCAGATACGCAGTATTTT. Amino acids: CAWTQAGGPSDTQYF.

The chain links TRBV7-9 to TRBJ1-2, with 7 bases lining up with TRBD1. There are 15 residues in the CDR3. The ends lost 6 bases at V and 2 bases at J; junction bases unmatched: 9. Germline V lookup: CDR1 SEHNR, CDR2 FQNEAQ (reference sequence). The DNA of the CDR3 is TGTGCCAGCAGACCACCCTCGGGACAGAACTATGGCTACACCTTC. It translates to CASRPPSGQNYGYTF. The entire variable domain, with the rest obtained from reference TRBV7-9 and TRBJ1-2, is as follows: DTGVSQNPRHKITKRGQNVTFRCDPISEHNRLYWYRQTLGQGPEFLTYFQNEAQLEKSRLLSDRFSAERPKGSFSTLEIQRTEQGDSAMYLCASRPPSGQNYGYTFGSGTRLTVV.

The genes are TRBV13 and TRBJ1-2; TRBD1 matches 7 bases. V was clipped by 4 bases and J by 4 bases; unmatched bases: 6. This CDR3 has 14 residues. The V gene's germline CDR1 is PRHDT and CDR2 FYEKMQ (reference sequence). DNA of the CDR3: TGTGCCAGCAGCTCGACAGGGAGACCCTATGGCTACACCTTC. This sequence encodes CASSSTGRPYGYTF.

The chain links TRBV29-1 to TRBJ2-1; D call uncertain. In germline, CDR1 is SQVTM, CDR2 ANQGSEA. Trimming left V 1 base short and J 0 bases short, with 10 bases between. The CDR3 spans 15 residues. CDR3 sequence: CSVEVNRLSYNEQFF. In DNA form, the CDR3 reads TGCAGCGTTGAAGTTAACAGACTCTCCTACAATGAGCAGTTCTTC.

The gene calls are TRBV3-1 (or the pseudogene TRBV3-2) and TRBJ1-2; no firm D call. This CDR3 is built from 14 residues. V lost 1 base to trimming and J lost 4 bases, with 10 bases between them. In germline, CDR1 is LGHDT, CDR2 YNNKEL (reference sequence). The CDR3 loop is CASSQGQVGYGYTF. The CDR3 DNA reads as TGTGCCAGCAGCCAAGGTCAGGTGGGCTATGGCTACACCTTC.

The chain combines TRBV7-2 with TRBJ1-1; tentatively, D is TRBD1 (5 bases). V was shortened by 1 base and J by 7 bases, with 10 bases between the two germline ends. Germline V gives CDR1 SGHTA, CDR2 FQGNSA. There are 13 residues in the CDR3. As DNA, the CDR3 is TGTGCCAGCAGCTTAGTTATGGGGGTTGAAGCTTTCTTT. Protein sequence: CASSLVMGVEAFF.

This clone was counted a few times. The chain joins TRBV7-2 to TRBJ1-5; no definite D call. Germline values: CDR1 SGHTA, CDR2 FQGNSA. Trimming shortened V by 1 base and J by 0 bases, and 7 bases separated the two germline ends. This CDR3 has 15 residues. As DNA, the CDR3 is TGTGCCAGCAGCTTAGAGTACAGTAGCAATCAGCCCCAGCATTTT. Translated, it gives CASSLEYSSNQPQHF.

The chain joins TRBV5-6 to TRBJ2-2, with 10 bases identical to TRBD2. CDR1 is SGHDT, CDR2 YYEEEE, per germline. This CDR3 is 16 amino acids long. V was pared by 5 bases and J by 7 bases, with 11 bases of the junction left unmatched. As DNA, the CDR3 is TGTGCCAGCAGTCCTAGCGGGAGCAATTTTTTCGGGGAGCTGTTTTTT. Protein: CASSPSGSNFFGELFF.

CDR3 sequence: CASSVATSGSGQETQYF. CDR3 bases: TGTGCCAGCAGCGTAGCTACCTCCGGGAGCGGACAAGAGACCCAGTACTTC. The chain uses TRBV9 and TRBJ2-5; D is possibly TRBD2 (6 bases). Germline V lookup: CDR1 SGDLS, CDR2 YYNGEE. This CDR3 has 17 amino acids. Trimming shortened V by 0 bases and J by 2 bases, and 17 bases separated the two germline ends. Combining the CDR3 with reference TRBV9 and TRBJ2-5 gives the whole variable domain DSGVTQTPKHLITATGQRVTLRCSPRSGDLSVYWYQQSLDQGLQFLIQYYNGEERAKGNILERFSAQQFPDLHSELNLSSLELGDSALYFCASSVATSGSGQETQYFGPGTRLLVL.

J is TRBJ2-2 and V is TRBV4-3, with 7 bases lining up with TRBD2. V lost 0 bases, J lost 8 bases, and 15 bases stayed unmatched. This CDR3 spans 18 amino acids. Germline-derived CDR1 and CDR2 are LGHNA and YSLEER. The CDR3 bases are TGCGCCAGCAGCCAAGATCTTCCAGCGGGAACCGGCAGGGGGGAGCTGTTTTTT. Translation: CASSQDLPAGTGRGELFF.